Listed below are T cell receptor beta chains from one sample, sequenced in a study of shared clonotypes between healthy human individuals. Clones were read by immunoSEQ multiplex PCR, and TCRdb kept only the in-frame ones, dropping some. The sample includes under 200,000 clones, roughly 93% of them seen just once. The sequenced sample consisted of naive CD4+ T cells sorted from blood. These receptors originate from a woman aged 25 to 39 in good health. The CDR3 runs from the conserved cysteine through the conserved F or W. The order of the fields is CDR3 protein, CDR3 DNA, J gene, clone size, D gene, CDR3 length, V gene. The D gene is left open where the match is weak. Clone size, where shown, is once, few, many, or a class for clones that have expanded.

CDR3aa: CASSPPLGSMNTEAFF; CDR3nt: TGTGCCAGCTCACCACCTCTCGGGTCCATGAACACTGAAGCTTTCTTT; j_gene: TRBJ1-1; abundance: NA; d_gene: NA; len: 16; v_gene: TRBV18
CDR3aa: CASSLSPGGTYEQYF; CDR3nt: TGTGCCAGCAGTTTATCCCCGGGAGGTACCTACGAGCAGTACTTC; j_gene: TRBJ2-7; abundance: NA; d_gene: TRBD2; len: 15; v_gene: TRBV28
CDR3aa: CASSLSAGAFPAFF; CDR3nt: TGTGCCAGCAGTTTAAGCGCAGGGGCCTTCCCTGCTTTCTTT; j_gene: TRBJ1-1; abundance: few; d_gene: NA; len: 14; v_gene: TRBV28
CDR3aa: CASSLGTKDPGANVLTF; CDR3nt: TGTGCCAGCAGCTTAGGAACCAAGGACCCTGGGGCCAACGTCCTGACTTTC; j_gene: TRBJ2-6; abundance: NA; d_gene: NA; len: 17; v_gene: TRBV5-4
CDR3aa: CASSLVGSQETQYF; CDR3nt: TGCGCCAGCAGCTTGGTAGGCTCCCAAGAGACCCAGTACTTC; j_gene: TRBJ2-5; abundance: NA; d_gene: NA; len: 14; v_gene: TRBV5-1
CDR3aa: CASSQEDSKANGYTF; CDR3nt: TGTGCCAGCAGTCAAGAGGACAGTAAGGCGAATGGCTACACCTTC; j_gene: TRBJ1-2; abundance: NA; d_gene: NA; len: 15; v_gene: TRBV6-1
CDR3aa: CASSIAGESYEQYF; CDR3nt: TGTGCCAGTAGTATCGCAGGGGAGAGCTACGAGCAGTACTTC; j_gene: TRBJ2-7; abundance: NA; d_gene: NA; len: 14; v_gene: TRBV19
CDR3aa: CASSHGTSGSSYEQYF; CDR3nt: TGTGCCAGCTCACACGGGACTAGCGGGAGCTCCTACGAGCAGTACTTC; j_gene: TRBJ2-7; abundance: NA; d_gene: TRBD2; len: 16; v_gene: TRBV18
CDR3aa: CASSWGLLNTEAFF; CDR3nt: TGTGCCAGCAGCTGGGGACTGCTGAACACTGAAGCTTTCTTT; j_gene: TRBJ1-1; abundance: once; d_gene: NA; len: 14; v_gene: TRBV7-8
CDR3aa: CASSYTGGTGAPSTF; CDR3nt: TGCGCCAGCAGTTATACCGGTGGGACAGGGGCCCCAAGCACCTTC; j_gene: TRBJ1-2; abundance: NA; d_gene: TRBD1; len: 15; v_gene: TRBV5-1
CDR3aa: CASSQDHGEPYNEQFF; CDR3nt: TGCGCCAGCAGCCAAGATCACGGGGAACCGTACAATGAGCAGTTCTTC; j_gene: TRBJ2-1; abundance: NA; d_gene: NA; len: 16; v_gene: TRBV4-1
CDR3aa: CASSFEVPGEAFF; CDR3nt: TGTGCCAGCAGTTTTGAGGTCCCGGGTGAAGCTTTCTTT; j_gene: TRBJ1-1; abundance: NA; d_gene: NA; len: 13; v_gene: TRBV28
CDR3aa: CASRGLVSHEQYF; CDR3nt: TGTGCCAGTAGGGGACTGGTTTCTCACGAGCAGTACTTC; j_gene: TRBJ2-7; abundance: NA; d_gene: NA; len: 13; v_gene: TRBV19
CDR3aa: CASSPQTGSGEQYF; CDR3nt: TGTGCCAGTAGTCCCCAGACAGGGTCGGGCGAGCAGTACTTC; j_gene: TRBJ2-7; abundance: NA; d_gene: TRBD1; len: 14; v_gene: TRBV19
CDR3aa: CASSPRDGGLAGGPNEQYF; CDR3nt: TGTGCCAGCAGCCCACGTGACGGGGGACTAGCGGGAGGGCCCAACGAGCAGTACTTC; j_gene: TRBJ2-7; abundance: NA; d_gene: TRBD2; len: 19; v_gene: TRBV7-9
CDR3aa: CATTPTMGGTPYEQYF; CDR3nt: TGTGCCACGACCCCTACAATGGGGGGAACTCCCTACGAGCAGTACTTC; j_gene: TRBJ2-7; abundance: NA; d_gene: NA; len: 16; v_gene: TRBV28
CDR3aa: CASSPPSGNYNEQFF; CDR3nt: TGTGCCAGCTCACCACCTAGCGGGAACTACAATGAGCAGTTCTTC; j_gene: TRBJ2-1; abundance: NA; d_gene: TRBD2; len: 15; v_gene: TRBV18
CDR3aa: CATSRDGYYEQYF; CDR3nt: TGTGCCACCAGCAGAGATGGTTACTACGAGCAGTACTTC; j_gene: TRBJ2-7; abundance: NA; d_gene: NA; len: 13; v_gene: TRBV15
CDR3aa: CASRPSPGDAGNTIYF; CDR3nt: TGTGCCAGCAGACCCTCCCCAGGGGATGCTGGAAACACCATATATTTT; j_gene: TRBJ1-3; abundance: NA; d_gene: NA; len: 16; v_gene: TRBV7-9
CDR3aa: CASSRGQEGKLFF; CDR3nt: TGTGCCAGCAGCCGAGGACAGGAAGGGAAACTGTTTTTT; j_gene: TRBJ1-4; abundance: NA; d_gene: TRBD1; len: 13; v_gene: TRBV14
CDR3aa: CSGGGVAGEMGGTQYF; CDR3nt: TGCAGCGGGGGAGGAGTGGCGGGAGAAATGGGCGGTACGCAGTATTTT; j_gene: TRBJ2-3; abundance: NA; d_gene: TRBD2; len: 16; v_gene: TRBV29-1
CDR3aa: CASTGLATEQYF; CDR3nt: TGTGCCAGTACAGGACTAGCGACCGAGCAGTACTTC; j_gene: TRBJ2-7; abundance: NA; d_gene: TRBD2; len: 12; v_gene: TRBV19
CDR3aa: CASSQFTRRFTSLSYEQYF; CDR3nt: TGCGCCAGCAGTCAATTTACGCGCAGGTTTACTTCTCTCTCCTACGAGCAGTACTTC; j_gene: TRBJ2-7; abundance: NA; d_gene: NA; len: 19; v_gene: TRBV23-1
CDR3aa: CAWSVSWEQQYF; CDR3nt: TGTGCCTGGAGTGTAAGCTGGGAGCAGCAGTACTTC; j_gene: TRBJ2-5; abundance: NA; d_gene: NA; len: 12; v_gene: TRBV30
CDR3aa: CASSTPVRRERDTGELFF; CDR3nt: TGTGCCAGTAGTACCCCCGTTCGACGGGAAAGGGACACCGGGGAGCTGTTTTTT; j_gene: TRBJ2-2; abundance: NA; d_gene: NA; len: 18; v_gene: TRBV19
CDR3aa: CASSAGTGGFYGTEAFF; CDR3nt: TGTGCCAGCAGCGCCGGGACAGGGGGCTTTTACGGCACTGAAGCTTTCTTT; j_gene: TRBJ1-1; abundance: NA; d_gene: TRBD1; len: 17; v_gene: TRBV9
CDR3aa: CASSGGPGLLSYEQYF; CDR3nt: TGTGCCAGCAGCGGAGGCCCCGGACTCCTCTCCTACGAGCAGTACTTC; j_gene: TRBJ2-7; abundance: NA; d_gene: NA; len: 16; v_gene: TRBV9
CDR3aa: CASSRPGATNEKLFF; CDR3nt: TGTGCCAGCAGTCGCCCCGGTGCAACTAATGAAAAACTGTTTTTT; j_gene: TRBJ1-4; abundance: NA; d_gene: NA; len: 15; v_gene: TRBV28
CDR3aa: CASSLAENTEAFF; CDR3nt: TGCGCCAGCAGCTTGGCAGAGAACACTGAAGCTTTCTTT; j_gene: TRBJ1-1; abundance: NA; d_gene: NA; len: 13; v_gene: TRBV5-1